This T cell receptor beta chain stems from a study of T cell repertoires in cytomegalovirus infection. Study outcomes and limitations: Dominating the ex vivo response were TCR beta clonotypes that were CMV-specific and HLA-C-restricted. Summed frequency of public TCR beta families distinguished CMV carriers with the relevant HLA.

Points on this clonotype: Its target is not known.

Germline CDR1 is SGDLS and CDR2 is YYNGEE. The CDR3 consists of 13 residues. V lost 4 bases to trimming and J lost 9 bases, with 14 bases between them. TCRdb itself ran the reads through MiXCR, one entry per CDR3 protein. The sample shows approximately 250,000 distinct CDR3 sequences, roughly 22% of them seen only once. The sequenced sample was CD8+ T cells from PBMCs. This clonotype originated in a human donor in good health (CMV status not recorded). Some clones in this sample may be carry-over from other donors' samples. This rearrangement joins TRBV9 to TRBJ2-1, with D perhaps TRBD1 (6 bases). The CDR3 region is CASSPSSGVEQFF. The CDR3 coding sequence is TGTGCCAGCAGCCCCTCGTCAGGGGTTGAGCAGTTCTTC.